This TCR beta chain was documented in a study of CD8+ T cells in alopecia areata. Study-wide results and limits: Scalp sample data also include resident alphabeta T cells from normal skin.

Germline V CDR1 and CDR2: LNHDA, SQIVND (reference sequence). The CDR3 covers 16 residues. With 6 bases removed from V and 1 base from J, the gap between germline ends came to 16 bases. After isolation, RNA underwent reverse transcription to generate cDNA as the sequencing template. Produced via immunoSEQ multiplex PCR; TCRdb's table is partial and in-frame only. The table lists 180,000 or so clones, 63% of them singletons. In its sample, this clone was seen many times. The antigen remains undetermined. This specimen consisted of CD4+ T cells sorted from blood, obtained at week 0. The origin of this receptor is a human donor with alopecia areata. This rearrangement joins TRBV19 to TRBJ2-4; TRBD1 or TRBD2 may be the D gene (6 bases each). The CDR3 DNA sequence: TGTGCCAGTAGGCCACAGGGCGGAGGGGCCAAAAACATTCAGTACTTC. The encoded protein is CASRPQGGGAKNIQYF.